This TCR beta chain was retrieved from a study of vaccination and CD4 T cells after COVID-19. On the study more broadly: The study enrolled six male and four female convalescents, two of whom were Hispanic. Investigators drew the post-COVID samples a median roughly 99 days after diagnosis, with a range of 35 to 161.

This clonotype was observed a few times. Its antigen is not identified. The V gene's germline CDR1 is LNHDA and CDR2 SQIVND (reference sequence). V shed 4 bases and J 2 bases; nucleotides not matched to a gene: 4. The CDR3 loop spans 14 amino acids. Sample treatment: approximately 9-day PBMC culture with coronavirus spike peptide pools or control peptides (ViraFEST assay). Peptide pool stimulation in ViraFEST expanded antigen-specific T cells, whose TCRs were then sequenced. The authors isolated CD4+ T cells by negative selection after around 11 days of culture. Cultured CD4+ T cell DNA underwent sequencing with the Oncomine TCR Beta short-read assay. One entry per CDR3 protein results from TCRdb running MiXCR on the PCR reads. The repertoire holds about 13,000 distinct CDR3 sequences, with 25% to 30% as singletons.

The clonotype was recovered from a human donor who received a COVID-19 vaccine. The sample consisted of CD4+ T cells from blood, cultured in vitro, taken before SARS-CoV-2 vaccination. The chain couples TRBV19 to TRBJ1-2; the match to TRBD1 covers 7 bases. The CDR3: CASSRQGPNYGYTF. As DNA, the CDR3 is TGTGCCAGTAGTAGACAGGGACCCAACTATGGCTACACCTTC.